This T cell receptor beta chain was captured in a study of CD8 T cells in Susac syndrome (dated by TCRdb to the late 2010s). Turning to the overall study: The study used repertoire sequencing to test whether antigen drove CD8+ T cell activation and differentiation in Susac syndrome. The study compared CD8+ T cell repertoire clonality among 12 healthy donors, some 14 Susac syndrome patients and 15 or so multiple sclerosis patients. Findings and caveats that apply to the study as a whole: The number of individuals in the TCR sequencing and HLA analysis was acknowledged as relatively small.

Peripheral blood CD8+ and CD4+ T cells from healthy donors, Susac syndrome patients and multiple sclerosis patients were profiled using high-throughput TCR beta sequencing. Healthy donors were included as age- and sex-matched controls. Bulk CD8+ and CD4+ T cells were purified magnetically by negative isolation, whereas CD8+ TEMRA cells were enriched by FACS. Blood was collected in EDTA tubes and processed within 24 hours, with PBMCs isolated through density gradient centrifugation. PBMCs intended for TCR sequencing were frozen in liquid nitrogen and were later thawed in a 37 degrees C water bath. The sorted or isolated CD4+, CD8+ and CD8+ TEMRA cells reached a purity of at least 90%. RNA was extracted with the RNeasy kit and about 0.45 to 1 ug was reverse transcribed using random hexamers. The immunoSEQ multiplex PCR assay, which covers 54 Vbeta and 13 Jbeta segments, was used to amplify TCR beta CDR3 regions. PCR amplification bias was corrected by using a synthetic template baseline for primer optimization and computational correction. As for the authors' bioinformatics: Only productive sequences were kept, with reads annotated to V, D and J genes according to IMGT and analyzed in immunoSEQ Analyzer. Clonality was computed as one minus Shannon entropy normalized by log2 of the number of productive unique sequences. For each patient and control, public and private clones were evaluated within the 100 most prevalent clones. A clone was defined as Susac-specific if it was absent from the healthy and MS cohorts, from roughly 1,000 published viral clones and from other ImmuneACCESS disease sequences. TCRdb reran the public reads through fastp at Q25 and MiXCR, keeping productive beta chains. CDR3 protein duplicates are merged, each entry listing the most common genes and DNA. The V and J calls and clone size come from TCRdb's table, not from the authors' own analysis. The sample table lists about 18,000 distinct CDR3 sequences, around 96% of them with a count of one. The ten largest clones add up to 0.2% to 0.3% of the sample.

Details on this clonotype: What this receptor recognizes is not known. No base-level quality is on record; no much larger clone is a single base apart.

This receptor was taken from a human donor in good health. Sequencing was performed on CD8+ T cells from PBMCs.

The CDR3 region: CASSAVGGGDEQYF. The sequenced DNA is TGTGCCAGCAGCGCCGTTGGTGGGGGGGACGAGCAGTACTTC. This receptor chain uses TRBV5-4 and TRBJ2-7, with 7 bases in between that match TRBD2. Per the germline V gene (reference sequence), SGHNT is the CDR1 and YYREEE is the CDR2. The V end gives up 4 bases and the J end 5 bases, leaving 9 bases in the junction not matched to a gene. The CDR3 runs 14 amino acids, cysteine and phenylalanine included. The sequence is cut down to CDR3 DNA, 42 bases in frame from base 1.